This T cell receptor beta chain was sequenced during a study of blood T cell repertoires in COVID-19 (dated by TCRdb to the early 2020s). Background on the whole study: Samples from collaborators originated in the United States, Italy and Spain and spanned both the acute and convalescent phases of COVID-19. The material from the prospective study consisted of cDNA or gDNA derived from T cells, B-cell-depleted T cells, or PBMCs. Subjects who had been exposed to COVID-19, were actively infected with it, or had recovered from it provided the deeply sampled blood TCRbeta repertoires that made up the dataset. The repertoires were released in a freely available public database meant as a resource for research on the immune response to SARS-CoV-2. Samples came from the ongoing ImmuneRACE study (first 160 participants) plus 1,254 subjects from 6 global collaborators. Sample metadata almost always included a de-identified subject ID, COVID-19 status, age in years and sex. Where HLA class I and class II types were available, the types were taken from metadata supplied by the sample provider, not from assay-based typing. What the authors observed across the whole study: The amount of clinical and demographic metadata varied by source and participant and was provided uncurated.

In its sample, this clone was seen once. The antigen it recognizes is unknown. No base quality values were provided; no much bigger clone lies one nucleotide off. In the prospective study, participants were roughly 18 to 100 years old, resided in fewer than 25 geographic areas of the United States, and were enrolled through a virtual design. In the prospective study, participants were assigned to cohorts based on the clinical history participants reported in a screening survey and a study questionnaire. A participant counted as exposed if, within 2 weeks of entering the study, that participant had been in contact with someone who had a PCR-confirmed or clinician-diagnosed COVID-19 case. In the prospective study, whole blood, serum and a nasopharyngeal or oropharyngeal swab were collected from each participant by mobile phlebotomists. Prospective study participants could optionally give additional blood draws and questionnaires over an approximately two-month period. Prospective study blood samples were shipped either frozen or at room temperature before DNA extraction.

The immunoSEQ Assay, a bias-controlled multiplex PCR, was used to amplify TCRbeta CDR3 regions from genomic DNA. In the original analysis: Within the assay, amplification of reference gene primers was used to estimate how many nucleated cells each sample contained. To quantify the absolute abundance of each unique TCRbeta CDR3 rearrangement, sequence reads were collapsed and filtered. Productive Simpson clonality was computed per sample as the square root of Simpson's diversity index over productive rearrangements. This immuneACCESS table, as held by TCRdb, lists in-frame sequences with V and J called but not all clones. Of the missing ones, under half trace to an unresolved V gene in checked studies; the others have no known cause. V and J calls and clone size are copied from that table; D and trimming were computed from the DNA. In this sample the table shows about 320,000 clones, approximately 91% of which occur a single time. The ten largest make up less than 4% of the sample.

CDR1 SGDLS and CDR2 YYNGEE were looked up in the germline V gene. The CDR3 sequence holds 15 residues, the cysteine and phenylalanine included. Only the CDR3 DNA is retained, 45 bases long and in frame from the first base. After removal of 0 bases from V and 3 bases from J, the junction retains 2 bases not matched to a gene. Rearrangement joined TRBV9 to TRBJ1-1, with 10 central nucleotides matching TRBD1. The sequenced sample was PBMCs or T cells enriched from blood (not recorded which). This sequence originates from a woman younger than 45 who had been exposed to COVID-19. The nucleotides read TGTGCCAGCAGCGTAGAGGGACAGGGGTACACTGAAGCTTTCTTT. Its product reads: CASSVEGQGYTEAFF.